These 27 T cell receptor beta chains were all obtained from the same sample, sequenced in a study of blood T cell repertoires in COVID-19. Sequenced by immunoSEQ multiplex PCR; TCRdb stores in-frame clones only, minus some. Seen here are about 250,000 clones, about 83% observed once, and the top ten hold 4.5% to 7%. The sequencing input was peripheral blood. The receptors were sampled from a man aged 80 or over with acute or convalescent COVID-19.

This chain joins TRBV23-1 and TRBJ2-1; D is perhaps TRBD2 (5 bases). TRBV23-1 is flagged as an ORF with uncertain function. The V and J ends lost 8 bases and 0 bases respectively, with 20 bases between them. The CDR3 has 17 residues. CDR3 bases: TGCGCCAGCCCCCTAGAGGGTCCGACAAGCTCCTACAATGAGCAGTTCTTC. Its translation is CASPLEGPTSSYNEQFF.

This clone was picked up a small number of times. This chain joins TRBV7-8 and TRBJ1-6; D unresolved. Trimming shortened V by 2 bases and J by 8 bases, and 7 bases separated the two germline ends. The germline CDR1 and CDR2 sequences are SGHVS and FQNEAQ. The CDR3 is 13 amino acids. CDR3 in amino acids: CASSLSLYSPLHF. The DNA of the CDR3 is TGTGCCAGCAGCTTATCCCTTTATTCACCCCTCCACTTT.

The chain joins TRBV4-2 to TRBJ2-4; maybe TRBD1 (6 bases). CDR1 and CDR2 from the germline V gene are LGHNA and YNFKEQ. V was pared by 2 bases and J by 0 bases, with 17 bases between. The CDR3 has 18 residues. This CDR3 reads CASSQLGGADLAKNIQYF. CDR3 bases: TGTGCCAGCAGCCAACTAGGGGGTGCAGACTTAGCCAAAAACATTCAGTACTTC.

The rearrangement links TRBV7-2 to TRBJ2-7; D remains ambiguous. The CDR3 is made up of 13 amino acids. V was clipped by 4 bases and J by 3 bases, with 10 bases between them. Germline values: CDR1 SGHTA, CDR2 FQGNSA. CDR3 in DNA: TGTGCCAGCAGCTCTAACCTACTCTACGAGCAGTACTTC. This translates into CASSSNLLYEQYF.

The chain combines TRBV6-5 with TRBJ2-3; TRBD2 matches at 8 bases. The germline V gene has CDR1 MNHEY and CDR2 SVGAGI. This CDR3 has 14 amino acids. J lost 1 base, V lost 6 bases, and 3 bases had no gene match. This CDR3 reads CASSDSGGTDTQYF. CDR3 in DNA: TGTGCCAGCAGCGATAGCGGGGGCACAGATACGCAGTATTTT.

The chain has TRBV7-8 and TRBJ2-3; TRBD1 aligns across 9 bases. This CDR3 is 16 amino acids long. V shed 1 base, J shed 8 bases, and the junction held 10 bases outside the gene matches. The germline V gene encodes CDR1 SGHVS and CDR2 FQNEAQ. This CDR3 reads CASSLGVAEGQGTQYF. CDR3 nucleotide sequence: TGTGCCAGCAGCTTAGGGGTAGCGGAGGGACAGGGTACGCAGTATTTT.

The chain is built from TRBV6-5 and TRBJ1-6; 10 bases match TRBD1. This CDR3 spans 15 amino acids. Germline-derived CDR1 and CDR2 are MNHEY and SVGAGI. V lost 2 bases, J lost 10 bases, and 5 bases stayed unmatched. In DNA, the CDR3 is TGTGCCAGCAGTTACAGGGACAGGGGTTCCTCACCCCTCCACTTT. It encodes CASSYRDRGSSPLHF.

The J gene is TRBJ2-7, the V gene TRBV3-1 (or the pseudogene TRBV3-2); possibly TRBD1 for D (5 bases). The germline CDR1 and CDR2 sequences are LGHDT and YNNKEL (reference sequence). The V and J ends lost 2 bases and 11 bases respectively, with 13 bases between them. The CDR3 is made up of 12 amino acids. The CDR3 here is CASSQRGLGEYF. CDR3 in DNA: TGTGCCAGCAGCCAAAGGGGTCTTGGAGAGTACTTC.

The CDR3 coding sequence is TGTGCCATCAGTGAGTCGTCGAGTGTGAGCGTAACGCAGTATTTT. The encoded protein is CAISESSSVSVTQYF. The chain couples TRBV10-3 to TRBJ2-3, with unresolved D. CDR3 length: 15 amino acids. The V gene's germline CDR1 is ENHRY and CDR2 SYGVKD. V dropped 0 bases and J dropped 9 bases, with 16 bases sitting between them.

The V gene is TRBV27, the J gene TRBJ1-1; TRBD1 might be the D (5 bases). The V end lost 3 bases, the J end lost 7 bases, and 15 bases lay between the germline ends. The CDR3 runs to 14 residues. CDR1 and CDR2 (germline): MNHEY, SMNVEV (reference sequence). The CDR3: CASSLVRAGGEAFF. The CDR3 DNA is TGTGCCAGCAGTTTGGTCAGGGCGGGAGGTGAAGCTTTCTTT.

This chain links TRBV14 with TRBJ2-7, with TRBD2 as a possible D gene (5 bases). The CDR3 is 15 residues long. Germline CDR1 and CDR2: SGHDN and FVKESK. The V gene lost 3 bases and the J gene lost 6 bases, with 18 bases spanning the gap. The CDR3 sequence is CASSQPGSLTTEQYF. CDR3 DNA: TGTGCCAGCAGCCAGCCGGGATCCCTAACTACCGAGCAGTACTTC.

This sequence joins TRBV19 and TRBJ2-1; 15 nucleotides match TRBD2. The CDR3 is 18 amino acids. Losses at the gene ends were 2 bases for V and 5 bases for J; bases not matched to a gene: 7. CDR1 LNHDA and CDR2 SQIVND come from the germline V gene (reference sequence). CDR3 in amino acids: CASSIIVGLAGGNNEQFF. CDR3 in DNA: TGTGCCAGTAGTATAATAGTGGGACTAGCGGGGGGAAACAATGAGCAGTTCTTC.

This chain connects TRBV3-1 (or the pseudogene TRBV3-2) to TRBJ1-2; TRBD1 is a possible D gene (6 bases). CDR1 LGHDT and CDR2 YNNKEL come from the germline V gene (reference sequence). The V gene lost 3 bases and the J gene lost 5 bases, with 22 bases spanning the gap. This CDR3 region has 17 residues. This CDR3 reads CASSHSRTAPVSYGYTF. The CDR3 DNA sequence: TGTGCCAGCAGCCACAGTAGGACAGCTCCGGTGAGTTATGGCTACACCTTC.

This clone has a single count. This chain links TRBV27 with TRBJ2-7; 12 bases are a match to TRBD2. The germline gives CDR1 MNHEY, CDR2 SMNVEV (reference sequence). Trimming at V came to 6 bases and at J to 3 bases, leaving 3 bases not matched to a gene. This CDR3 region has 14 residues. The CDR3 here is CASRTSGSLYEQYF. As DNA, the CDR3 is TGTGCCAGCAGGACTAGCGGGAGTCTCTACGAGCAGTACTTC.

J is TRBJ1-5 and V is TRBV11-2, with D possibly matching TRBD1 (5 bases). The CDR3 is 16 residues long. Germline V gives CDR1 SGHAT, CDR2 FQNNGV. The V gene lost 1 base and the J gene lost 0 bases, with 10 bases spanning the gap. The CDR3 DNA follows: TGTGCCAGCAGCTTAGTGTGGGGCAATAGCAATCAGCCCCAGCATTTT. Its protein product is CASSLVWGNSNQPQHF.

The V call is TRBV7-3, the J call TRBJ2-1; D unresolved. CDR1 and CDR2 from the germline V gene are SGHTA and FQGTGA. The CDR3 consists of 15 residues. Trimming left V 5 bases short and J 3 bases short, with 14 bases between. The CDR3 spells CASSHSPPDYNEQFF. CDR3 sequence (DNA): TGTGCCAGCAGCCACAGTCCTCCCGACTACAATGAGCAGTTCTTC.

The chain has TRBV9 and TRBJ2-2, with 10 bases identical to TRBD1. Looked up from germline, CDR1 is SGDLS and CDR2 is YYNGEE. V trimming: 3 bases; J trimming: 3 bases; junction bases outside the gene matches: 8. This CDR3 is 17 amino acids long. The CDR3 sequence is CASSDPTGTGDTGELFF. The CDR3 bases are TGTGCCAGCAGCGATCCAACCGGGACAGGGGACACCGGGGAGCTGTTTTTT. The full variable domain, in which reference TRBV9 and TRBJ2-2 provide the parts outside the CDR3, is DSGVTQTPKHLITATGQRVTLRCSPRSGDLSVYWYQQSLDQGLQFLIQYYNGEERAKGNILERFSAQQFPDLHSELNLSSLELGDSALYFCASSDPTGTGDTGELFFGEGSRLTVL.

This sequence joins TRBV30 and TRBJ2-7; perhaps TRBD2 as D (6 bases). Germline assignment: CDR1 GTSNPN and CDR2 SVGIG (reference sequence). The CDR3 contains 12 residues. V lost 0 bases, J lost 6 bases, and 9 bases lay in between. CDR3 nucleotides: TGTGCCTGGAGTGTAGTCGGGGGCGAGCAGTACTTC. Amino acid sequence: CAWSVVGGEQYF.

The genes are TRBV7-2 and TRBJ2-5, with 15 bases fitting TRBD2. V lost 5 bases, J lost 8 bases, and 9 bases stayed unmatched. Germline lookup yields CDR1 SGHTA and CDR2 FQGNSA. This CDR3 region has 16 residues. CDR3: CASSALGLAGGGTQYF. As DNA, the CDR3 is TGTGCCAGCAGCGCCCTCGGACTAGCGGGGGGGGGAACCCAGTACTTC. Combining the CDR3 with reference TRBV7-2 and TRBJ2-5 gives the whole variable domain GAGVSQSPSNKVTEKGKDVELRCDPISGHTALYWYRQSLGQGLEFLIYFQGNSAPDKSGLPSDRFSAERTGGSVSTLTIQRTQQEDSAVYLCASSALGLAGGGTQYFGPGTRLLVL.

This sequence joins TRBV18 and TRBJ2-7; 9 bases line up with TRBD1. Germline-derived CDR1 and CDR2 are KGHSH and LQKENI. This CDR3 spans 15 amino acids. Germline trimming cut 0 bases from V and 6 bases from J; bases unmatched to any gene: 6. CDR3 sequence reads: CASSPPEDRGSEQYF. The CDR3 coding sequence is TGTGCCAGCTCACCACCGGAGGACAGGGGCAGCGAGCAGTACTTC.

This chain links TRBV19 with TRBJ2-2; TRBD1 agrees at 7 bases. The germline gives CDR1 LNHDA, CDR2 SQIVND (reference sequence). J lost 5 bases, V lost 4 bases, and 10 bases had no gene match. The CDR3 spans 16 residues. As DNA, the CDR3 is TGTGCCAGTAGTAAAGGACAGGCCCCGAGGACCGGGGAGCTGTTTTTT. Translated, it gives CASSKGQAPRTGELFF.

This CDR3 is CASSDAEAQPQHF. The CDR3 bases are TGTGCCAGCAGTGACGCCGAAGCTCAGCCCCAGCATTTT. The J gene is TRBJ1-5, the V gene TRBV6-1; no reliable D call. The CDR3 totals 13 residues. V was shortened by 3 bases and J by 6 bases, with 9 bases between the two germline ends. Germline loops: CDR1 MNHNS, CDR2 SASEGT.

As regards this clone: Being one base from a much bigger clone, this may be a read error. V gene TRBV6-5 combines with J gene TRBJ1-1, with 7 bases matching TRBD1. There are 12 residues in the CDR3. The germline V gene encodes CDR1 MNHEY and CDR2 SVGAGI. V lost 6 bases and J lost 3; bases outside the gene matches: 1. The CDR3: CASSRGDTEAFF. The CDR3 nucleotides read TGTGCCAGCAGCAGGGGGGACACTGAAGCTTTCTTT.

V usage is TRBV7-9 and J usage is TRBJ1-5; a possible D gene is TRBD1 (5 bases). Germline CDR1 and CDR2: SEHNR and FQNEAQ (reference sequence). The CDR3 totals 15 residues. Trimming removed 2 bases at V and 8 bases at J, with 16 bases between. CDR3: CASSLLGAGGEPQHF. The CDR3 region has the DNA TGTGCCAGCAGCTTACTCGGGGCCGGGGGAGAGCCCCAGCATTTT.

The V call is TRBV6-5, the J call TRBJ2-7, with TRBD2 identical over 14 bases. Trimming at V came to 9 bases and at J to 7 bases, leaving 11 bases not matched to a gene. Germline CDR1 is MNHEY and CDR2 is SVGAGI. This CDR3 has 15 amino acids. The CDR3 region has the DNA TGTGCCAGAGGACTAGCGGGAGGAGCCAGACCGGAGCAGTACTTC. Amino acids: CARGLAGGARPEQYF.

The chain recombines TRBV12-3 or TRBV12-4 with TRBJ2-1; TRBD2 matches at 10 bases. This CDR3 comprises 13 residues. V trimming: 6 bases; J trimming: 11 bases; junction bases outside the gene matches: 7. In DNA, the CDR3 is TGTGCCAGCAGCCTTAGCGGGGGGACCCAGCAGTTCTTC. It translates to CASSLSGGTQQFF.

The chain is built from TRBV5-1 and TRBJ1-2, with D possibly matching TRBD1 (6 bases). CDR3 size: 13 residues. Trimming pared 4 bases from V and 4 bases from J, leaving 11 bases between. CDR1 is SGHRS, CDR2 YFSETQ, per germline. CDR3 region: CASSGGQSYGYTF. CDR3 coding DNA: TGCGCCAGCAGCGGAGGACAGTCCTATGGCTACACCTTC.